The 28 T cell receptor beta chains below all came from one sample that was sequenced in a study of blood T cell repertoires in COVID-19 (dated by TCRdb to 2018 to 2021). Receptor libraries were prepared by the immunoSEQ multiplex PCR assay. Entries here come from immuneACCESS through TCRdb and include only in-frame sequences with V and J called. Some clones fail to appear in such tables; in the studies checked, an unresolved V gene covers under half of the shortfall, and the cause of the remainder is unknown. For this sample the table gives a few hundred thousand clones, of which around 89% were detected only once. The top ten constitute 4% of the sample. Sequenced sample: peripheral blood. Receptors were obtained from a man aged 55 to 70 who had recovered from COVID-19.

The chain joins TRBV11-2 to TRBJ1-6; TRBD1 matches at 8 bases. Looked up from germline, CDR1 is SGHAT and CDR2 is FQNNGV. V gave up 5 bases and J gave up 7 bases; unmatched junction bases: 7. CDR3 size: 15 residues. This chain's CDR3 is CASSIGQGGNSPLHF. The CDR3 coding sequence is TGTGCCAGCAGCATCGGACAGGGAGGGAATTCACCCCTCCACTTT.

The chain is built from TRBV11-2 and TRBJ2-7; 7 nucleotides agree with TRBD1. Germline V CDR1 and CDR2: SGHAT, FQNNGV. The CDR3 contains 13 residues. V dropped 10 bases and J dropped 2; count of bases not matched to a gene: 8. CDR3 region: CATRQGPAYEQYF. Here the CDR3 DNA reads TGTGCCACCAGACAGGGCCCTGCCTACGAGCAGTACTTC.

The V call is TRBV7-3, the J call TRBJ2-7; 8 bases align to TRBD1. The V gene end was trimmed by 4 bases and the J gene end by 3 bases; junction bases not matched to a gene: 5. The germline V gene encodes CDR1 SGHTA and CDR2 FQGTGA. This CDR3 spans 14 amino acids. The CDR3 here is CASSSGGPHYEQYF. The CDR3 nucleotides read TGTGCCAGCAGCTCAGGGGGCCCCCACTACGAGCAGTACTTC.

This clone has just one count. The DNA of the CDR3 is TGTGCTAGTGGTTTCCTCGGGGGGGAGCAGTACTTC. Translating it yields CASGFLGGEQYF. J is TRBJ2-7 and V is TRBV12-5; 7 nucleotides agree with TRBD2. The CDR3 has 12 amino acids. The germline gives CDR1 LGHNT, CDR2 FRNRAP. The V segment lost 3 bases and the J segment 7 bases; nucleotides outside the gene matches: 3.

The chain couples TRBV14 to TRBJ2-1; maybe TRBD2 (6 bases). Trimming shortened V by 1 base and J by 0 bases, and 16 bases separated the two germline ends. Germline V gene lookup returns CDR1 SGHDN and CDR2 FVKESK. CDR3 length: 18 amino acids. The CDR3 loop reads CASSQAIPAGLSYNEQFF. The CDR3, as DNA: TGTGCCAGCAGCCAAGCAATTCCGGCGGGACTCTCCTACAATGAGCAGTTCTTC.

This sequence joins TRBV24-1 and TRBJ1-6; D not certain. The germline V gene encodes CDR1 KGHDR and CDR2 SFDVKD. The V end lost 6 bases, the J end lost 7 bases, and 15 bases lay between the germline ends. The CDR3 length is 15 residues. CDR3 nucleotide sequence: TGTGCCACCAGTAGTTCTGGTGAAGCAAATTCACCCCTCCACTTT. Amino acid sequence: CATSSSGEANSPLHF.

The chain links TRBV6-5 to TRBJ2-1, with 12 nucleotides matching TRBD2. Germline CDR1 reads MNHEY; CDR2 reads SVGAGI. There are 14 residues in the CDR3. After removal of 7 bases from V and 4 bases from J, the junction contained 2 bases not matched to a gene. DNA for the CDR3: TGTGCCAGCACTAGCGGGGGGGCATACAATGAGCAGTTCTTC. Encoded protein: CASTSGGAYNEQFF.

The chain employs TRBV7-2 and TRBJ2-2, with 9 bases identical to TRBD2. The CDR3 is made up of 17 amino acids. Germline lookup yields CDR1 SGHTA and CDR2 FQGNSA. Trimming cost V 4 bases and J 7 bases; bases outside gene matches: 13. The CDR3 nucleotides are TGTGCCAGCAGCTCCCTGCCCGGACTAGCGTGGAACGGGGAGCTGTTTTTT. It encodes CASSSLPGLAWNGELFF.

CDR3 amino acids: CAWIPLGQMNTEAFF. The CDR3 DNA follows: TGTGCCTGGATCCCTTTGGGACAGATGAACACTGAAGCTTTCTTT. This chain uses TRBV30 with TRBJ1-1, with 7 bases identical to TRBD1. Trimming removed 4 bases from V and 0 bases from J; junction bases left unmatched: 8. Germline CDR1 is GTSNPN and CDR2 is SVGIG (reference sequence). The CDR3 has 15 amino acids.

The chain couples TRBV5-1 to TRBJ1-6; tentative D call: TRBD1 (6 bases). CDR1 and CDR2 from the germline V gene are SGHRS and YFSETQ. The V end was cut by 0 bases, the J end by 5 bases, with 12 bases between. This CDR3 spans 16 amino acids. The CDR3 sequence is CASSLDTGQNNSPLHF. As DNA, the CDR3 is TGCGCCAGCAGCTTGGATACTGGACAGAATAATTCACCCCTCCACTTT.

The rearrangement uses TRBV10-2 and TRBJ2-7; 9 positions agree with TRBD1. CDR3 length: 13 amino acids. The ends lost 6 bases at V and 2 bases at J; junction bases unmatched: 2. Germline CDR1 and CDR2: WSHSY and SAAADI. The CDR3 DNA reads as TGCGCCAGCAGCCGGGACAGGGCCTACGAGCAGTACTTC. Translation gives CASSRDRAYEQYF.

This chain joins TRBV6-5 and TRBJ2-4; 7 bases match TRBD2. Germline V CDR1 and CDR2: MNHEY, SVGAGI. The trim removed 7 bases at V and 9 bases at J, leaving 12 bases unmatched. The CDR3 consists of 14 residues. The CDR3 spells CASKPLGEGVIQYF. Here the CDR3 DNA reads TGTGCCAGCAAACCCCTGGGGGAGGGAGTCATTCAGTACTTC.

The CDR3 sequence: CASTEGAGRDTEAFF. CDR3 DNA: TGTGCCAGCACCGAGGGGGCGGGGCGGGACACTGAAGCTTTCTTT. J is TRBJ1-1 and V is TRBV6-6; 7 bases fit TRBD1. The length of the CDR3 is 15 residues. V was clipped by 7 bases and J by 3 bases; unmatched bases: 11. In germline, CDR1 is MNHNY, CDR2 SVGAGI (reference sequence).

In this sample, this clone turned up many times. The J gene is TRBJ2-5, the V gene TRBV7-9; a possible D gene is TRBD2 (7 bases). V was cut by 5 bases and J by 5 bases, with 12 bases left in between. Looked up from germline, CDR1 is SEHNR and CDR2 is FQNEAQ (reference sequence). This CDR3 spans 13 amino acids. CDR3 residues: CASSQGRVETQYF. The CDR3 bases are TGTGCCAGCAGCCAGGGGAGGGTTGAGACCCAGTACTTC.

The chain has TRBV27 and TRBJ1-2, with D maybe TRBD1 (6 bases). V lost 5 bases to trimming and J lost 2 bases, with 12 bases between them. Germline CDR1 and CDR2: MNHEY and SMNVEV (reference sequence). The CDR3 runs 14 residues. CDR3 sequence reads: CASSPSDRNYGYTF. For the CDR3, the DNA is TGTGCCAGCAGTCCCTCGGACAGAAACTATGGCTACACCTTC.

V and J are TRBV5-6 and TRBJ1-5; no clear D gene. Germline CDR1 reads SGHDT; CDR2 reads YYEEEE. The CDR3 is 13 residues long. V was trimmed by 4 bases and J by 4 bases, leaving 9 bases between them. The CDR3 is CASSGGWNQPQHF. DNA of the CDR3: TGTGCCAGCAGCGGAGGTTGGAATCAGCCCCAGCATTTT.

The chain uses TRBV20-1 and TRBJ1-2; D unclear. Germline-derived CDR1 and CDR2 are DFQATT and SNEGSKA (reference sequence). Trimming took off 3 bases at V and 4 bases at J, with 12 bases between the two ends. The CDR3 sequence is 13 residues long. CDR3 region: CSASAAGFYGYTF. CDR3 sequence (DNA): TGCAGTGCTAGTGCTGCGGGGTTCTATGGCTACACCTTC.

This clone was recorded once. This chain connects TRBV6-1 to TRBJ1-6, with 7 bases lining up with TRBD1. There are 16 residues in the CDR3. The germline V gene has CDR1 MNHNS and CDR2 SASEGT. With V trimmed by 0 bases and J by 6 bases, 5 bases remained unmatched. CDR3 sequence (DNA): TGTGCCAGCAGTGAAGCGGCAGGGACAGTTAATTCACCCCTCCACTTT. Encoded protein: CASSEAAGTVNSPLHF.

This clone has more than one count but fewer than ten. The CDR3 protein is CASSLRRNTRSSYEQYF. The CDR3 nucleotides are TGTGCCAGCAGTCTCCGACGAAACACTAGGAGCTCCTACGAGCAGTACTTC. The chain links TRBV6-6 to TRBJ2-7; D is perhaps TRBD2 (5 bases). Germline-derived CDR1 and CDR2 are MNHNY and SVGAGI (reference sequence). V lost 5 bases to trimming and J lost 0 bases, with 20 bases between them. The CDR3 contains 17 residues.

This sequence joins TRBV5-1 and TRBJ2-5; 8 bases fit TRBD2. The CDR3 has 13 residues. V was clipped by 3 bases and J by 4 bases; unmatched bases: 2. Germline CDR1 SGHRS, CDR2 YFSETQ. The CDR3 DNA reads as TGCGCCAGCAGCTATGGACTAGCAGAGACCCAGTACTTC. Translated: CASSYGLAETQYF.

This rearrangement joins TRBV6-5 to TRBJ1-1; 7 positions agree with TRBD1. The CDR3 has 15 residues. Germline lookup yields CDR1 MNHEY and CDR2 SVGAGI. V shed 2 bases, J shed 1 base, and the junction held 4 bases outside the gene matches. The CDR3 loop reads CASSYTGTANTEAFF. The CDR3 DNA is TGTGCCAGCAGTTACACCGGGACAGCGAACACTGAAGCTTTCTTT.

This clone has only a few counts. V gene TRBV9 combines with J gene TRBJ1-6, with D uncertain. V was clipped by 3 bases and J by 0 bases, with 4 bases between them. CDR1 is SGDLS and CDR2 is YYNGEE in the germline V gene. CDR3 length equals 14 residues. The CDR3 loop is CASSDSSYNSPLHF. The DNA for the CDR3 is TGTGCCAGCAGCGACAGCTCCTATAATTCACCCCTCCACTTT.

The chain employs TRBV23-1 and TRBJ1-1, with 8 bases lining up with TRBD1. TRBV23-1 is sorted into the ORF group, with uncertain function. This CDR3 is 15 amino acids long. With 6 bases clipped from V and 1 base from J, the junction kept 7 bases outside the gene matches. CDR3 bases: TGCGCCAGCAGGCCGGGACAGGAGAAGAACACTGAAGCTTTCTTT. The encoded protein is CASRPGQEKNTEAFF.

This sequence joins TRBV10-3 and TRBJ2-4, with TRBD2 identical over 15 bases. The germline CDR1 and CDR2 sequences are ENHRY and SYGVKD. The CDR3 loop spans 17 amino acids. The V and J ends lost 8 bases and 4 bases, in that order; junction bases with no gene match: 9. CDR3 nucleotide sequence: TGTGCCATCCAACCCGGGACTAGCGGGGGGATGAAAAACATTCAGTACTTC. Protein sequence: CAIQPGTSGGMKNIQYF.

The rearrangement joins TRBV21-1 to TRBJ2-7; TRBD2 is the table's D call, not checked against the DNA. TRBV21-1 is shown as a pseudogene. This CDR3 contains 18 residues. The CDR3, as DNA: TGTGCCAATCAGCCGGGCCATCCCCCTGCCTCAGTACCGAGGAGGGAGTACTTC. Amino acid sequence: CANQPGHPPASVPRREYF.

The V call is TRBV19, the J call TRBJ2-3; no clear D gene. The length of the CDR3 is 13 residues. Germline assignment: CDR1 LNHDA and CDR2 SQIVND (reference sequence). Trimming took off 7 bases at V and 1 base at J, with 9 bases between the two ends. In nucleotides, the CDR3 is TGTGCCAGTACCTTCCTAGGCACAGATACGCAGTATTTT. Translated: CASTFLGTDTQYF.

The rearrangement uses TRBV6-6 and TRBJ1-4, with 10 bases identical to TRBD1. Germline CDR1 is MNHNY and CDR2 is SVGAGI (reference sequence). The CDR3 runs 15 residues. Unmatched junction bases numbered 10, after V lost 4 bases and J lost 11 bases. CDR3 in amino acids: CASSFGGTGEIKLFF. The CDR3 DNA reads TGTGCCAGCAGTTTCGGAGGGACAGGGGAGATCAAACTGTTTTTT.

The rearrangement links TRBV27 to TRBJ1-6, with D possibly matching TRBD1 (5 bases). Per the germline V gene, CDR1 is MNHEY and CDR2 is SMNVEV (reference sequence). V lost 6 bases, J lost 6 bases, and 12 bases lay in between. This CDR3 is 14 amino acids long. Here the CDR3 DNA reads TGTGCCAGCAGCCCAAGGGGCGCTAATTCACCCCTCCACTTT. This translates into CASSPRGANSPLHF.